Listed here are 5 T cell receptor beta chains from one sample, sequenced in a study of breast tumors, draining lymph nodes, adjacent tissues. TCRdb passed the multiplex PCR reads through MiXCR, listing each CDR3 protein once. This table has fewer than 15,000 distinct CDR3 sequences, roughly 50% appearing once. The sequenced material came from tumor-adjacent breast tissue. Every receptor here comes from a female donor with breast cancer. Some clones in this sample may be carry-over from other donors' samples.

By sample share, this clonotype is medium-sized. The chain joins TRBV19 to TRBJ1-2; D unresolved. The CDR3 runs to 12 residues. V was shortened by 8 bases and J by 2 bases, with 9 bases between the two germline ends. CDR1 and CDR2 (germline): LNHDA, SQIVND (reference sequence). CDR3: CASVIGNYGYTF. The CDR3 DNA follows: TGTGCCAGTGTTATAGGGAACTATGGCTACACCTTC. Supplemented by reference TRBV19 and TRBJ1-2, the full variable domain reads DGGITQSPKYLFRKEGQNVTLSCEQNLNHDAMYWYRQDPGQGLRLIYYSQIVNDFQKGDIAEGYSVSREKKESFPLTVTSAQKNPTAFYLCASVIGNYGYTFGSGTRLTVV.

CDR3 in DNA: TGCAGTGCTAGGGGGGCCGGGTACAGGACAGATACGCAGTATTTT. Encoded protein: CSARGAGYRTDTQYF. The rearrangement joins TRBV20-1 to TRBJ2-3; a possible D gene is TRBD1 (6 bases). The CDR3 totals 15 residues. V lost 3 bases, J lost 3 bases, and 16 bases lay in between. CDR1 and CDR2 (germline): DFQATT, SNEGSKA (reference sequence).

This clonotype is judged medium-sized. J is TRBJ1-2 and V is TRBV5-1; 8 nucleotides line up with TRBD1. This CDR3 has 15 amino acids. The trim removed 3 bases at V and 4 bases at J, leaving 8 bases unmatched. The germline gives CDR1 SGHRS, CDR2 YFSETQ. The CDR3 loop is CASSSSGQVLYGYTF. CDR3 DNA sequence: TGCGCCAGCAGCTCTTCGGGACAGGTCCTCTATGGCTACACCTTC. Full variable domain (rest looked up from reference TRBV5-1 and TRBJ1-2): KAGVTQTPRYLIKTRGQQVTLSCSPISGHRSVSWYQQTPGQGLQFLFEYFSETQRNKGNFPGRFSGRQFSNSRSEMNVSTLELGDSALYLCASSSSGQVLYGYTFGSGTRLTVV.

This clonotype was seen repeatedly, ten times or more. The genes are TRBV2 and TRBJ2-1; the match to TRBD2 covers 9 bases. Germline trimming cut 11 bases from V and 10 bases from J; bases unmatched to any gene: 15. Per the germline V gene, CDR1 is SNHLY and CDR2 is FYNNEI. The length of the CDR3 is 14 residues. CDR3 DNA sequence: TGTGCCGTTGGTGAACGGCGGGGGGGTGGAGAGCAGTTCTTC. Translating it yields CAVGERRGGGEQFF. Combining the CDR3 with reference TRBV2 and TRBJ2-1 gives the whole variable domain EPEVTQTPSHQVTQMGQEVILRCVPISNHLYFYWYRQILGQKVEFLVSFYNNEISEKSEIFDDQFSVERPDGSNFTLKIRSTKLEDSAMYFCAVGERRGGGEQFFGPGTRLTVL.

The J gene is TRBJ2-1, the V gene TRBV20-1; 12 nucleotides line up with TRBD1. Germline V CDR1 and CDR2: DFQATT, SNEGSKA (reference sequence). The CDR3 extends over 15 amino acids. The junction had 10 bases not matched to a gene; V was cut back by 6 bases and J by 7 bases. This CDR3 reads CSAAGTGGLGNEQFF. DNA of the CDR3: TGCAGTGCCGCCGGGACAGGGGGCTTAGGTAATGAGCAGTTCTTC.